These T cell receptor beta chains were read from a single sample in a study of blood T cells in healthy people across ages. TCRdb recomputed calls from the 5' RACE reads with MiXCR, one row per CDR3 protein. In the table there are about 730,000 distinct CDR3 sequences, roughly 44% of which are singletons. The material sequenced was blood. These receptors were taken from a woman aged 60-75 years in good health. Each CDR3 is given with its conserved first and last residue. D genes are given only for firm matches. Part of the rows lack a size; the others show once, few, many or a class for expanded clones.

TRBJ2-3	-	TRBV20-1	TRBD2	CSASLRGDTDTQYF	TGCAGTGCTAGTCTTCGGGGGGACACAGATACGCAGTATTTT
TRBJ2-3	-	TRBV10-3	-	CATWDPSTTDTQYF	TGTGCCACCTGGGACCCATCGACAACAGATACGCAGTATTTT
TRBJ1-4	-	TRBV20-1	-	CSAPNLEGSLGLFF	TGCAGTGCTCCCAACCTGGAGGGGTCGTTAGGCCTGTTTTTT
TRBJ2-4	many	TRBV24-1	TRBD1	CATSDPGTGVNIQYF	TGTGCCACCAGTGATCCCGGGACAGGGGTTAACATTCAGTACTTC
TRBJ2-5	once	TRBV14	TRBD2	CASSQEKRGVNQETQYF	TGTGCCAGCAGCCAAGAAAAGCGGGGGGTTAACCAAGAGACCCAGTACTTC
TRBJ2-3	-	TRBV24-1	TRBD2	CATSGRTGLAGGPTDTQYF	TGTGCCACCAGTGGACGGACAGGGTTAGCGGGAGGGCCAACAGATACGCAGTATTTT
TRBJ1-6	-	TRBV9	-	CASSVAQNSPLHF	TGTGCCAGCAGCGTAGCCCAGAATTCACCCCTCCACTTT
TRBJ2-7	-	TRBV7-2	-	CASSLDRGAYVQYF	TGTGCCAGCAGCTTAGATCGAGGAGCCTACGTGCAGTACTTC
TRBJ2-5	-	TRBV30	-	CACTEGVLREQYF	TGTGCCTGTACCGAGGGGGTTTTGAGGGAGCAGTACTTC
TRBJ2-3	few	TRBV2	-	CASSESGGGTDTQYF	TGTGCCAGCAGTGAGAGCGGAGGGGGGACAGATACGCAGTATTTT
TRBJ2-3	-	TRBV6-2/TRBV6-3	TRBD2	CASSYSTSGGARDTQYF	TGTGCCAGCAGTTACTCGACCAGCGGGGGGGCGAGAGATACGCAGTATTTT
TRBJ2-7	-	TRBV14	-	CASSQKLGKYEQYF	TGTGCCAGCAGCCAGAAGCTAGGGAAATACGAGCAGTACTTC
TRBJ2-3	-	TRBV6-2/TRBV6-3	-	CASSSLPSTDTQYF	TGTGCCAGCAGTTCGCTGCCTAGCACAGATACGCAGTATTTT
TRBJ2-5	-	TRBV11-2	TRBD2	CASSFPFGTRGQETQYF	TGTGCCAGCAGCTTCCCCTTTGGGACTAGGGGTCAGGAGACCCAGTACTTC
TRBJ2-7	-	TRBV18	TRBD2	CASSPPLAGGHEQYF	TGTGCCAGCTCACCCCCCCTGGCGGGGGGACACGAGCAGTACTTC
TRBJ1-5	-	TRBV6-2/TRBV6-3	-	CASSEYSNQPQHF	TGTGCCAGCAGCGAATATAGCAATCAGCCCCAGCATTTT
TRBJ2-3	once	TRBV20-1	-	CSARAYRQIPADTQYF	TGCAGTGCTAGAGCGTATAGGCAAATCCCAGCAGATACGCAGTATTTT
TRBJ2-7	many	TRBV10-3	-	CAISSSADPWGSYEQYF	TGTGCCATCAGTTCTTCCGCGGACCCGTGGGGCTCCTACGAGCAGTACTTC
TRBJ2-7	few	TRBV6-1	-	CASSADSTQQYF	TGTGCCAGCAGCGCAGATTCTACGCAGCAGTACTTC
TRBJ2-5	-	TRBV2	-	CASSGKALQETQYF	TGTGCCAGCAGTGGGAAGGCGTTACAAGAGACCCAGTACTTC
TRBJ1-4	few	TRBV29-1	-	CSVEGVGEKLFF	TGCAGCGTTGAAGGAGTGGGGGAAAAACTGTTTTTT
TRBJ2-7	few	TRBV11-3	-	CASSLGPITYEQYF	TGTGCCAGCAGCTTAGGACCAATAACCTACGAGCAGTACTTC
TRBJ2-3	few	TRBV20-1	TRBD2	CSAKSGTSGNTDTQYF	TGCAGTGCCAAGTCCGGGACTAGCGGGAACACAGATACGCAGTATTTT
TRBJ1-1	few	TRBV21-1	-	CASSKGPSENTEAFF	TGTGCCAGCAGCAAAGGTCCGTCCGAGAACACTGAAGCTTTCTTT
TRBJ2-7	-	TRBV5-1	TRBD1	CASSFADRGWYEQYF	TGCGCCAGCAGCTTTGCCGACAGGGGGTGGTACGAGCAGTACTTC
TRBJ2-1	many	TRBV7-3	-	CASSLAGRYNEQFF	TGTGCCAGCAGCTTAGCGGGGCGATACAATGAGCAGTTCTTC
TRBJ1-5	-	TRBV24-1	-	CATSDVKGSLSNQPQHF	TGTGCCACCAGTGATGTAAAAGGCAGTTTAAGCAATCAGCCCCAGCATTTT
TRBJ2-2	-	TRBV14	-	CASSQDWSGTGELFF	TGTGCCAGCAGCCAAGATTGGAGCGGCACCGGGGAGCTGTTTTTT
TRBJ2-3	few	TRBV9	-	CASSVARHTDTQYF	TGTGCCAGCAGCGTAGCGCGGCACACAGATACGCAGTATTTT
TRBJ2-7	few	TRBV20-1	-	CSANAGSWEQYF	TGCAGTGCCAATGCCGGCAGCTGGGAGCAGTACTTC
TRBJ2-3	-	TRBV27	TRBD2	CASSYSSGGRDTQYF	TGTGCCAGCAGTTACTCTAGCGGGGGGAGGGATACGCAGTATTTT
TRBJ1-2	-	TRBV29-1	-	CSALAGRYGYTF	TGCAGCGCCCTGGCAGGGAGGTATGGCTACACCTTC
TRBJ1-6	-	TRBV28	TRBD1	CASSPRAGGLPLHF	TGTGCCAGCAGTCCGAGGGCAGGGGGCTTACCCCTCCACTTT
TRBJ2-7	-	TRBV7-9	-	CASSRIGTDSYEQYF	TGTGCCAGCAGCCGAATAGGGACTGACTCCTACGAGCAGTACTTC
TRBJ2-1	-	TRBV20-1	-	CSAREPTYNEQFF	TGCAGTGCTAGAGAGCCGACGTACAATGAGCAGTTCTTC
TRBJ1-5	-	TRBV6-6	-	CASSYPLPSNQPQHF	TGTGCCAGCAGTTACCCACTCCCTAGCAATCAGCCCCAGCATTTT
TRBJ1-6	many	TRBV7-2	-	CASSPGSRGTPLHF	TGTGCCAGCAGCCCAGGTTCGAGGGGGACACCCCTCCACTTT
TRBJ2-1	few	TRBV20-1	TRBD1	CSARLGGAWNEQFF	TGCAGTGCTAGGTTAGGGGGCGCTTGGAATGAGCAGTTCTTC
TRBJ1-1	-	TRBV18	-	CASSFQTPNTEAFF	TGTGCCAGCTCTTTCCAGACCCCAAACACTGAAGCTTTCTTT
TRBJ1-1	-	TRBV20-1	-	CSARRPEGHTNTEAFF	TGCAGTGCTAGAAGGCCGGAGGGACACACGAACACTGAAGCTTTCTTT
TRBJ2-7	-	TRBV5-6	TRBD1	CASSGQTGYHEQYF	TGTGCCAGCAGCGGTCAGACAGGGTACCACGAGCAGTACTTC
TRBJ2-1	many	TRBV7-8	-	CASKFLVGPNNEQFF	TGTGCCAGCAAGTTTCTTGTGGGGCCCAACAATGAGCAGTTCTTC
TRBJ2-7	few	TRBV15	TRBD2	CATSRDNLGLAETYEQYF	TGTGCCACCAGCAGAGATAACCTCGGACTAGCGGAAACCTACGAGCAGTACTTC
TRBJ2-1	-	TRBV7-3	-	CASSLTPQEGEQFF	TGTGCCAGCAGCTTAACGCCTCAAGAGGGAGAGCAGTTCTTC
TRBJ2-5	-	TRBV5-5	-	CASNQLGLAEETQYF	TGTGCCAGCAACCAACTCGGGCTAGCTGAAGAGACCCAGTACTTC
TRBJ2-6	few	TRBV12-3/TRBV12-4	-	CASTNRAGANVLTF	TGTGCCAGCACCAACAGGGCTGGGGCCAACGTCCTGACTTTC
TRBJ1-3	-	TRBV5-5	TRBD1	CASNLQTGTGNTIYF	TGTGCCAGCAACCTCCAGACAGGGACTGGAAACACCATATATTTT
TRBJ1-5	-	TRBV7-9	TRBD1	CAGSLGDRVMHPQHF	TGTGCCGGCAGCTTAGGGGACAGGGTCATGCATCCCCAGCATTTT
TRBJ1-1	few	TRBV2	-	CASLRVNTEAFF	TGTGCCAGCCTGAGGGTAAACACTGAAGCTTTCTTT
TRBJ2-5	-	TRBV5-1	TRBD2	CASSPRTSGTGETQYF	TGCGCCAGCAGCCCCCGGACTAGCGGGACGGGAGAGACCCAGTACTTC
TRBJ2-1	-	TRBV9	-	CASSAGRADNEQFF	TGTGCCAGCAGCGCAGGGCGGGCTGACAATGAGCAGTTCTTC
TRBJ2-3	-	TRBV27	-	CASSLWSTPSTDTQYF	TGTGCCAGCAGTTTATGGAGCACCCCTAGCACAGATACGCAGTATTTT
TRBJ1-6	-	TRBV27	-	CASSQGANSPLHF	TGTGCCAGCAGTCAAGGGGCCAATTCACCCCTCCACTTT
TRBJ2-1	many	TRBV10-1	TRBD2	CASSESGGSYNEQFF	TGCGCCAGCAGTGAGAGCGGGGGCTCCTACAATGAGCAGTTCTTC